This T cell receptor beta chain was recorded in a study of blood T cell repertoires in COVID-19. The table came from immunoSEQ multiplex PCR; TCRdb's copy has only in-frame clones and leaves some out. The table shows hundreds of thousands of clones, with approximately 86% occurring only once. This CDR3 spans 13 amino acids. With V trimmed by 5 bases and J by 4 bases, 4 bases remained unmatched. The germline V gene encodes CDR1 MNHEY and CDR2 SVGEGT. Concerning this clone: At the DNA level, this CDR3 is encoded by other sequences in the same sample as well.

Seattle-derived patients entered the study during active infection and were followed longitudinally. Sequences were obtained from peripheral blood. The TCR was taken from a woman between 70 and 85 years old with COVID-19, enrolled during active disease. This sequence joins TRBV6-2 or TRBV6-3 and TRBJ2-7, with 8 bases lining up with TRBD1. For the CDR3, the DNA is TGTGCCAGCAGTCCGGACAGGGCTTACGAGCAGTACTTC. Encoded protein: CASSPDRAYEQYF.